These 20 T cell receptor beta chains were all obtained from the same sample, sequenced in a study. Via MiXCR, TCRdb re-called the RT-PCR reads, giving one row per CDR3 protein. The repertoire holds about 700,000 distinct CDR3 sequences, with 14% as singletons. The sample was memory CD4+ T cells from blood. The receptor set was obtained from a female donor in good health, serving as a healthy control.

In this sample, this clonotype turned up a few times. The chain recombines TRBV30 with TRBJ1-5; D is unclear. V was trimmed by 1 base and J by 6 bases, leaving 10 bases between them. CDR3 length: 13 amino acids. CDR1 GTSNPN and CDR2 SVGIG come from the germline V gene (reference sequence). CDR3 sequence: CAWSGAGVQPQHF. DNA of the CDR3: TGTGCCTGGAGTGGGGCGGGAGTTCAGCCCCAGCATTTT.

This clonotype was detected many times. The V call is TRBV7-3, the J call TRBJ2-3; tentative D call: TRBD1 (5 bases). The CDR3 is 15 residues long. CDR1 and CDR2 from the germline V gene are SGHTA and FQGTGA. The V and J ends lost 2 bases and 0 bases respectively, with 9 bases between them. CDR3 amino acids: CASSLGSGSTDTQYF. CDR3 in DNA: TGTGCCAGCAGCTTAGGGTCAGGGAGCACAGATACGCAGTATTTT. Variable domain in full (rest from reference TRBV7-3 and TRBJ2-3): GAGVSQTPSNKVTEKGKYVELRCDPISGHTALYWYRQSLGQGPEFLIYFQGTGAADDSGLPNDRFFAVRPEGSVSTLKIQRTERGDSAVYLCASSLGSGSTDTQYFGPGTRLTVL.

This clonotype was seen once. A read error is possible here, since a much larger clone lies one base away. J is TRBJ2-5 and V is TRBV12-3 or TRBV12-4; 14 nucleotides agree with TRBD2. The CDR3 is 18 amino acids. The CDR3 nucleotides are TGTGCCAGCAGCCTAAGACTAGCGGGAGGGAACAAGCAAGAGACCCGGTACTTC. It encodes CASSLRLAGGNKQETRYF.

This clonotype was detected only a few times. This chain links TRBV9 with TRBJ2-7; maybe TRBD2 (7 bases). This CDR3 has 12 residues. Per germline, CDR1 SGDLS and CDR2 YYNGEE. V was trimmed by 4 bases and J by 6 bases, leaving 11 bases between them. CDR3 protein: CASSKRGGEQYF. The DNA for the CDR3 is TGTGCCAGCAGCAAAAGGGGGGGCGAGCAGTACTTC.

In regard to this clonotype: One junction end does not reproduce the germline sequence, and a read error may be involved. The chain recombines TRBV2 with TRBJ2-2; 9 nucleotides line up with TRBD2. This CDR3 spans 15 amino acids. Germline loops: CDR1 SNHLY, CDR2 FYNNEI. The CDR3 coding sequence is TGTGCCAGCAGGGAAGGGACTAGCAACACCGGGGAGCTGTTTTTT. Residues: CASREGTSNTGELFF.

The chain carries TRBV12-3 or TRBV12-4 and TRBJ2-3; the match to TRBD1 covers 10 bases. This CDR3 is 15 amino acids long. V lost 6 bases to trimming and J lost 3 bases; unmatched junction nucleotides: 6. This CDR3 reads CASRFPGQGTDTQYF. The CDR3 DNA is TGTGCCAGCAGGTTTCCGGGACAGGGGACAGATACGCAGTATTTT.

This clonotype was observed a handful of times. The chain links TRBV10-3 to TRBJ2-5; TRBD2 is a possible D gene (6 bases). V was clipped by 6 bases and J by 4 bases, with 15 bases between them. The CDR3 extends over 14 amino acids. Germline CDR1 is ENHRY and CDR2 is SYGVKD. The CDR3: CAISEAGGRETQYF. In DNA, the CDR3 is TGTGCCATCAGCGAAGCCGGGGGACGAGAGACCCAGTACTTC.

This chain uses TRBV28 with TRBJ1-3, with D unclear. The germline V gene encodes CDR1 MDHEN and CDR2 SYDVKM. The V end lost 6 bases, the J end lost 2 bases, and 8 bases lay between the germline ends. This CDR3 comprises 13 residues. DNA of the CDR3: TGTGCCAGCAGGGTTTCGGCTGGAAACACCATATATTTT. Translated: CASRVSAGNTIYF.

This clonotype occurred many times. The V gene is TRBV7-9, the J gene TRBJ2-3, with a possible D match to TRBD2 (5 bases). Germline CDR1 is SEHNR and CDR2 is FQNEAQ (reference sequence). V lost 5 bases to trimming and J lost 5 bases, with 20 bases between them. CDR3 size: 16 residues. The CDR3 sequence is CASSRGEGSLGDTQYF. The CDR3, as DNA: TGTGCCAGCAGCCGGGGAGAGGGCTCCCTTGGAGATACGCAGTATTTT.

A few counts support this clonotype. The chain carries TRBV9 and TRBJ1-3, with 7 bases that match TRBD1. This CDR3 has 14 residues. The ends lost 4 bases at V and 8 bases at J; junction bases unmatched: 9. CDR1 SGDLS and CDR2 YYNGEE come from the germline V gene. Here the CDR3 DNA reads TGTGCCAGCAGCATCACAGACAGGGCGGACACCATATATTTT. This encodes CASSITDRADTIYF.

This clonotype was counted only a few times. The rearrangement uses TRBV29-1 and TRBJ1-4; D gene unclear. The CDR3 loop spans 12 amino acids. In germline, CDR1 is SQVTM, CDR2 ANQGSEA. V dropped 2 bases and J dropped 5 bases, with 6 bases sitting between them. The chain's CDR3 is CSVEWQNEKLFF. The CDR3 DNA reads TGCAGCGTTGAATGGCAGAATGAAAAACTGTTTTTT.

V usage is TRBV12-3 or TRBV12-4 and J usage is TRBJ2-2, with D possibly TRBD1 on 5 matching bases. The ends were cut back, 6 bases at V and 6 bases at J, with 14 bases in the middle. CDR3 length equals 14 residues. The CDR3: CASSPGKGSGELFF. The CDR3 DNA sequence: TGTGCCAGCAGCCCAGGGAAGGGATCCGGGGAGCTGTTTTTT.

The sample holds a few counts of this clonotype. The rearrangement joins TRBV6-2 or TRBV6-3 to TRBJ2-1; TRBD2 matches at 9 bases. The germline CDR1 and CDR2 sequences are MNHEY and SVGEGT. With V trimmed by 4 bases and J by 5 bases, 3 bases remained unmatched. The CDR3 covers 14 residues. CDR3: CASSSQREDNEQFF. As DNA, the CDR3 is TGTGCCAGCAGTTCCCAGCGGGAGGACAATGAGCAGTTCTTC.

The sample holds many counts of this clonotype. V and J are TRBV7-2 and TRBJ1-2; 11 positions match TRBD1. Germline values: CDR1 SGHTA, CDR2 FQGNSA. The CDR3 has 14 residues. With V trimmed by 5 bases and J by 8 bases, 7 bases remained unmatched. The CDR3 coding sequence is TGTGCCAGCAGCCGATCCGGGACAGGGGGGGGCTACACCTTC. Encoded protein: CASSRSGTGGGYTF.

The table lists this clonotype with a few counts. The chain carries TRBV5-1 and TRBJ2-3; the D is unclear. The V gene's germline CDR1 is SGHRS and CDR2 YFSETQ. The V gene lost 1 base and the J gene lost 8 bases, with 14 bases spanning the gap. The CDR3 contains 14 residues. The CDR3 DNA follows: TGCGCCAGCAGCTTGAGCTATGCTGAAGGTACGCAGTATTTT. It codes for CASSLSYAEGTQYF.

There are many counts of this clonotype. The chain carries TRBV6-5 and TRBJ2-5, with 12 bases that match TRBD2. CDR3 length equals 16 residues. The V gene's germline CDR1 is MNHEY and CDR2 SVGAGI. V shed 0 bases, J shed 2 bases, and the junction held 1 base outside the gene matches. This CDR3 is CASSYSLAGGQETQYF. CDR3 DNA: TGTGCCAGCAGTTACTCTCTAGCGGGAGGGCAAGAGACCCAGTACTTC.

This clonotype was recorded a few times. The J gene is TRBJ2-7, the V gene TRBV6-5; 9 bases agree with TRBD1. CDR1 MNHEY and CDR2 SVGAGI come from the germline V gene. The CDR3 consists of 14 residues. After removal of 7 bases from V and 5 bases from J, the junction contained 9 bases not matched to a gene. CDR3 in DNA: TGTGCCAGCATCGAAGGACAGGGGTCCCACGAGCAGTACTTC. As protein: CASIEGQGSHEQYF.

This clonotype came up once. CDR3 in DNA: TGTGCCAGCAGCCAAAACAGGGCAGATACGCAGTATTTT. The encoded protein is CASSQNRADTQYF. The V call is TRBV3-1, the J call TRBJ2-3; TRBD1 is a possible D gene (6 bases). The CDR3 runs 13 residues. Per germline, CDR1 LGHDT and CDR2 YNNKEL (reference sequence). Trimming removed 2 bases at V and 4 bases at J, with 7 bases between.

This clonotype was found a few times. The chain joins TRBV20-1 to TRBJ2-1; D is possibly TRBD1 or TRBD2 (5 bases each). Trimming stripped 6 bases from V and 6 bases from J, with 15 bases between. Germline V gene data show CDR1 as DFQATT and CDR2 as SNEGSKA (reference sequence). The CDR3 sequence is 13 residues long. In DNA, the CDR3 is TGCAGTGCCACCGGGACCAGAACCAATGAGCAGTTCTTC. The encoded protein is CSATGTRTNEQFF.

The V call is TRBV6-2 or TRBV6-3, the J call TRBJ1-5, with D possibly being TRBD1 (6 bases). This CDR3 has 14 residues. CDR1 and CDR2 (germline): MNHEY, SVGEGT. V lost 5 bases, J lost 7 bases, and 15 bases lay in between. The CDR3 region is CASSQSTGGQPQHF. In nucleotides, the CDR3 is TGTGCCAGCAGTCAATCGACAGGAGGGCAGCCCCAGCATTTT.